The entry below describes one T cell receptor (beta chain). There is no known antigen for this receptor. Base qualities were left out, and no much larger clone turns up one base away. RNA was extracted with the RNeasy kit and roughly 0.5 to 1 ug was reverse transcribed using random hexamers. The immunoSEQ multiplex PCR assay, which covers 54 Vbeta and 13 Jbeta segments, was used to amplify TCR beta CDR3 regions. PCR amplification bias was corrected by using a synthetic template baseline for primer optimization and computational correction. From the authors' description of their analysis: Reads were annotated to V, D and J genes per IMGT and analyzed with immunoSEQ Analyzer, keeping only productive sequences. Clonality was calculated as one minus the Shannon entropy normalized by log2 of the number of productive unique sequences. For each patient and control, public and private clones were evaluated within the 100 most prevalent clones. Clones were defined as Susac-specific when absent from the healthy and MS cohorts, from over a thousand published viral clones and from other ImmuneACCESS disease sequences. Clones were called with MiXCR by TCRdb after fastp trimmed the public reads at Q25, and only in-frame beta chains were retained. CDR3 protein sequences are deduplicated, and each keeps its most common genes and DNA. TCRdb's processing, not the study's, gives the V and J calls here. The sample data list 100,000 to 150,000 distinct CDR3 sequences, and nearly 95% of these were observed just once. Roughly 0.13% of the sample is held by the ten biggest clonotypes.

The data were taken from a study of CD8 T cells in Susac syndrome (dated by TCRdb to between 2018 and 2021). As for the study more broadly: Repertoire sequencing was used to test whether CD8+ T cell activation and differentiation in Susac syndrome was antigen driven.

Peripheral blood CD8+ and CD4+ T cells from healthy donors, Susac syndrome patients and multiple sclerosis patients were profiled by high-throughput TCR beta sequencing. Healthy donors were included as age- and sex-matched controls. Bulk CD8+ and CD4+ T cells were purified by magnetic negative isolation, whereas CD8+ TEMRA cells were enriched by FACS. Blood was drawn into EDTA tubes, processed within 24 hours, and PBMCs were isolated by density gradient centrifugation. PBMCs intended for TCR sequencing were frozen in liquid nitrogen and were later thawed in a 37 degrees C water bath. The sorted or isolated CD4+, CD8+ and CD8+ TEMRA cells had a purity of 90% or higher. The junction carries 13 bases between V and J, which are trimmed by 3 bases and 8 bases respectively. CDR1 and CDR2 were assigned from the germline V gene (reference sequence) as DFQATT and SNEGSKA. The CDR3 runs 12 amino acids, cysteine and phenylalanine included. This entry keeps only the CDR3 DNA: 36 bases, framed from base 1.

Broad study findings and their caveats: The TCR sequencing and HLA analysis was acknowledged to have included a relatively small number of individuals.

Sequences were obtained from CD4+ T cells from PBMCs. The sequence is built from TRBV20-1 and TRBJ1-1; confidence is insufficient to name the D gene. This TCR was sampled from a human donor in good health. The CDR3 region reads CSASSGAREAFF. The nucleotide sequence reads TGCAGTGCTAGTAGTGGTGCCAGGGAAGCTTTCTTT.